This T cell receptor (beta chain) was identified during a study of OX40 agonist ivuxolimab in advanced cancers. Whole-study findings and limits: Expanded clones were, on average, more numerous in CD8+ T cells than in CD4+.

Profiling relied on immunoSEQ multiplex PCR, and the TCRdb table lists in-frame clones only, not all of them. The repertoire holds about 12,000 clones, with under 90% as singletons. Systemic immunosuppression or autoimmune disease history was grounds to exclude patients. Blood was sampled at baseline, cycle 4 day 1, and cycle 7 day 1. Within the sample, this clone is large. What it binds is unknown. The CDR3 spans 11 residues. V was cut by 3 bases and J by 7 bases, with 5 bases left in between. CDR1 and CDR2 (germline): SGHKS, YYEKEE (reference sequence). Sequenced material: CD4+ or CD8+ T cells sorted from blood, taken in a trial of the OX40 agonist ivuxolimab. This TCR derives from an adult with an advanced solid tumor such as melanoma, head and neck, liver or kidney cancer. The J gene is TRBJ2-1, the V gene TRBV5-5; D is uncertain. CDR3 in DNA: TGTGCCAGCAGCTGGGGAAATGAGCAGTTCTTC. Translated, it gives CASSWGNEQFF.